This T cell receptor beta chain comes out of a study of T cells in women clearing cervical HPV infection. Study at large: Donors had HPV16-related CIN3 or worse; 2 had invasive cancer.

Sequencing was performed with immunoSEQ multiplex PCR; in TCRdb, only in-frame clones are kept and a portion is missing. The table lists 31,000 or so clones. Germline V CDR1 and CDR2: DFQATT, SNEGSKA (reference sequence). The V end was cut by 4 bases, the J end by 7 bases, with 14 bases between. The CDR3 is 13 amino acids. Worth noting for this clone: The sequenced fragment ends 3 residues before the CDR3 boundary, so the rest is inferred from the germline J gene.

The sample comprised blood buffy coat. The V gene is TRBV20-1, the J gene TRBJ2-1; the D gene is possibly TRBD2 (6 bases). This receptor was obtained from a woman aged 18 to 75 with a cervical HPV16 infection that either progressed to CIN3+ or cleared (not recorded which). The CDR3 bases that were read are TGCAGTGCTAAACGGCGGGAAGGGAATGAG. Translating it yields CSAKRREGNE. The entire CDR3 reads CSAKRREGNEQFF.